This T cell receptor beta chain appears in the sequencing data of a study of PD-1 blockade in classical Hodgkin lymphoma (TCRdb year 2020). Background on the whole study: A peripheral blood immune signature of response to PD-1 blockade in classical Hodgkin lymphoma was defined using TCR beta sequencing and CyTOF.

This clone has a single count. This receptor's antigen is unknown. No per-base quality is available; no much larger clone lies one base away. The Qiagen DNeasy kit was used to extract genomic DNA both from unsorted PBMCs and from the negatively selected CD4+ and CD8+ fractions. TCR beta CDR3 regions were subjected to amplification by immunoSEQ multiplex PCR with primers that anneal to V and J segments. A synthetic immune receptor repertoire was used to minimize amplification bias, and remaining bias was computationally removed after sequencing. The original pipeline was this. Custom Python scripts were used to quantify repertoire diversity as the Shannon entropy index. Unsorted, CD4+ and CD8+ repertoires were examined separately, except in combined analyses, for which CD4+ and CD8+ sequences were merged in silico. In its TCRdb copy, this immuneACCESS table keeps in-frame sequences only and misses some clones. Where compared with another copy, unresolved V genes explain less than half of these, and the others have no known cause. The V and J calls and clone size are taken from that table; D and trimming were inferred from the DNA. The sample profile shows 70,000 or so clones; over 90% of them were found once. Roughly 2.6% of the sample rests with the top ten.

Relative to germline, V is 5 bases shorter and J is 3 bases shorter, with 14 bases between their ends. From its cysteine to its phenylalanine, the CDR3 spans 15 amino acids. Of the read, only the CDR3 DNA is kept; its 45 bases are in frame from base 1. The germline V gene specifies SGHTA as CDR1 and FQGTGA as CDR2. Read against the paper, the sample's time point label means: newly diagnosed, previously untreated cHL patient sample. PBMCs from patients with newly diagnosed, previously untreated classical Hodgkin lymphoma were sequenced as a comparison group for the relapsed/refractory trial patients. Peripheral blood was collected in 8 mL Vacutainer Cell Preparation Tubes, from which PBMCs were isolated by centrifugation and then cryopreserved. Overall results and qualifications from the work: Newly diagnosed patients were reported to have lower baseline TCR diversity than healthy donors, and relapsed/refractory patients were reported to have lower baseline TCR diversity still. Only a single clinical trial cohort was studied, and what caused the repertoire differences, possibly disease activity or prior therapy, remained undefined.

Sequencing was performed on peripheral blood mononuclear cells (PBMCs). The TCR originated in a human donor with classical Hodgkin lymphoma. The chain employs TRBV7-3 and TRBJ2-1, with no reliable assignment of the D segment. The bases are TGTGCCAGCAGCCCGCGTCCAACAGTCTACAATGAGCAGTTCTTC. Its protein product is CASSPRPTVYNEQFF.